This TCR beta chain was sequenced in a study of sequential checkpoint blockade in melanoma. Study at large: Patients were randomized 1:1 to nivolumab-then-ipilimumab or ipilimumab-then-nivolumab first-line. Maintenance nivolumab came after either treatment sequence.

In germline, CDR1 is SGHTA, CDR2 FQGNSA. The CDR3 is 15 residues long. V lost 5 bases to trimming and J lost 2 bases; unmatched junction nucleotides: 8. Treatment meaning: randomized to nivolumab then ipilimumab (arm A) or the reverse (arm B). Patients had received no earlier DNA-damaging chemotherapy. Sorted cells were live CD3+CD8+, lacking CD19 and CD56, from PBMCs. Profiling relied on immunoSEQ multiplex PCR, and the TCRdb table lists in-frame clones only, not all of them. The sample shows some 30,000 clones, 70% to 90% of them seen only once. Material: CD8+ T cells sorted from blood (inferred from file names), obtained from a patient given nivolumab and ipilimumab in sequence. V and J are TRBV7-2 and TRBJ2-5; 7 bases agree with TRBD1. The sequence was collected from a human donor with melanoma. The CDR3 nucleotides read TGTGCCAGCAGCATACTAACAGGGGTACAAGAGACCCAGTACTTC. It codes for CASSILTGVQETQYF.